This TCR beta chain was sequenced in a study of T-cell memory formation after mild COVID-19. TCRdb redid the calling of the 5' RACE reads with MiXCR, one entry per CDR3 protein. This table holds 250,000 to 300,000 distinct CDR3 sequences, around 16% found once. The specimen sequenced was PBMCs or a T cell subset sorted from them (not recorded which). This clonotype originated in a man aged 18 to 29 who had mild COVID-19 (a few samples of this study predate the infection). Cell type and time point are not known.

The CDR3 nucleotides are TGCGCCAGCAGACGGGAATCTACCTACAATGAGCAGTTCTTC. This gives the protein CASRRESTYNEQFF. The chain links TRBV5-1 to TRBJ2-1, with TRBD2 as a possible D gene (5 bases). The CDR3 runs 14 residues. V was cut by 5 bases and J by 2 bases, with 11 bases left in between. Per the germline V gene, CDR1 is SGHRS and CDR2 is YFSETQ.